The entry below gives a single TCR beta chain sequence along with its context. What it binds is not known. The data were taken from a study of shared clonotypes between healthy human individuals. General observations from the study: Memory subsets had estimated richness that was generally smaller than that of naive subsets.

In the CD4+ fraction, cells were divided into CD45RA+ naive and CD45RA-negative memory subsets. It was at deep level that the assay was run. For each subset, genomic DNA was distributed in equal portions over several immunoSEQ plates. TCRdb keeps only in-frame clones here, not all; method: immunoSEQ multiplex PCR. The sample consists of roughly 1,500,000 clones, under 99% of them appearing once. This TCR was sampled from a man in his thirties or forties in good health. Sequencing used naive CD4+ T cells sorted from blood. Subset: CD45RA+ positively selected.

The CDR3 spells CSVGASGSDEQFF. The CDR3 DNA reads as TGCAGCGTTGGCGCTAGCGGGAGCGATGAGCAGTTCTTC. This chain links TRBV29-1 with TRBJ2-1; 10 nucleotides agree with TRBD2. The CDR3 is 13 amino acids. J was trimmed by 8 bases and V by 4 bases; bases with no gene match: 5. CDR1 SQVTM and CDR2 ANQGSEA come from the germline V gene.